Only one count was recorded for the clone carrying this TCR beta chain. The method was immunoSEQ multiplex PCR; TCRdb's version includes in-frame clones alone and lacks a portion of them. The data contain about a million clones, around 74% of them seen just once; the ten biggest clones take up approximately 1.5%. This sample was included in a study of shared clonotypes between healthy human individuals. The CDR3 covers 15 residues. J lost 2 bases, V lost 5 bases, and 4 bases had no gene match. CDR1 is MDHEN, CDR2 SYDVKM, per germline. The V gene is TRBV28, the J gene TRBJ2-1, with 9 bases matching TRBD2. The TCR comes from a man younger than 35 in good health. The material sequenced was memory CD4+ T cells sorted from blood. Subset: CD45RA-negative fraction. The CDR3: CASSLAGTTYNEQFF. In DNA form, the CDR3 reads TGTGCCAGCAGTCTAGCGGGGACCACCTACAATGAGCAGTTCTTC.